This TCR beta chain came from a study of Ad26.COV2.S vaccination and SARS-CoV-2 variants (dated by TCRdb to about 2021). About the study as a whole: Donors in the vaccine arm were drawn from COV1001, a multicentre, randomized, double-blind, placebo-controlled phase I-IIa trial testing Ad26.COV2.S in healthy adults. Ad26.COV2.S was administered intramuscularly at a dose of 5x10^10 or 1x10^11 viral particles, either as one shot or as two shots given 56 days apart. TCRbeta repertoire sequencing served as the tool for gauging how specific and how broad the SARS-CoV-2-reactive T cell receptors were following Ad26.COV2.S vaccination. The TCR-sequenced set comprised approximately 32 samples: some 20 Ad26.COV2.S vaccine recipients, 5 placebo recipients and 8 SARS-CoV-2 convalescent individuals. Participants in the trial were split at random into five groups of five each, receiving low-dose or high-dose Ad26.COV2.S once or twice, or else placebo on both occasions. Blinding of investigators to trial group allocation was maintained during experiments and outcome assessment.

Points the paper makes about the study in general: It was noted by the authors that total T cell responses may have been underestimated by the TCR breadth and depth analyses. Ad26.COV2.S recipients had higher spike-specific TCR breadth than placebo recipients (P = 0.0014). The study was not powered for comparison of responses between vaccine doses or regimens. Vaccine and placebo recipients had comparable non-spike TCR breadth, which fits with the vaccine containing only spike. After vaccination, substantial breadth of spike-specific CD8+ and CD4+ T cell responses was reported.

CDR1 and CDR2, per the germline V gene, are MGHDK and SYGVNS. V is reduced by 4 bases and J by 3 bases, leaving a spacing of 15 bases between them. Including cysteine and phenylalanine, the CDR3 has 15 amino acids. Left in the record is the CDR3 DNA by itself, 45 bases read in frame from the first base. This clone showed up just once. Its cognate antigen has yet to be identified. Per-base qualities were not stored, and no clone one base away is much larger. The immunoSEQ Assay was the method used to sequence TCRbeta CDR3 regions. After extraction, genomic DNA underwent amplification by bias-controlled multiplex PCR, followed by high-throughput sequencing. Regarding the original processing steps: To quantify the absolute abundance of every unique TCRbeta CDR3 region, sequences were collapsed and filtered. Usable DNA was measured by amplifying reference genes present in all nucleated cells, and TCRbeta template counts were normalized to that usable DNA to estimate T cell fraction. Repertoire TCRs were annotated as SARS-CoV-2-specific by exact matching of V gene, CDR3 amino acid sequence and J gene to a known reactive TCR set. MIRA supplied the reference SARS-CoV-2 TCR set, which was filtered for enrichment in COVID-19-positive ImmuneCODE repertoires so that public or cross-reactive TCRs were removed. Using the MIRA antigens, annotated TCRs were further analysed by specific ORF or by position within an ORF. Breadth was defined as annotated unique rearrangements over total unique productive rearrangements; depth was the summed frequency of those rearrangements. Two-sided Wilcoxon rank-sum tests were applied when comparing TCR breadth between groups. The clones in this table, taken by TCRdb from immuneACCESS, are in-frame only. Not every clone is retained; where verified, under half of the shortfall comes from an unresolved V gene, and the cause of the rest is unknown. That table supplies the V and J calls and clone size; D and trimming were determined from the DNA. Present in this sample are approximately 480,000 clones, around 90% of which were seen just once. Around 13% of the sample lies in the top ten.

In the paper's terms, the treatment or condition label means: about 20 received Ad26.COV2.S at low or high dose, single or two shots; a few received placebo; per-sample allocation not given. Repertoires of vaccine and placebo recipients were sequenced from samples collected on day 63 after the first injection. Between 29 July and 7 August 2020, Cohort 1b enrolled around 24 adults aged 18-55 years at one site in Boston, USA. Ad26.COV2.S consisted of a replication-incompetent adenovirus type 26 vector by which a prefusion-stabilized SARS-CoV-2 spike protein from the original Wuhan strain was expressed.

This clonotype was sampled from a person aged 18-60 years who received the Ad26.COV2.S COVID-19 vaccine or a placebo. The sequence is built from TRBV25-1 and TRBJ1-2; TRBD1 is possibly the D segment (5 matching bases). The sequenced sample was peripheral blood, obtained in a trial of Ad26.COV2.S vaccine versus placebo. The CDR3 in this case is CASSAPGGNHYGYTF. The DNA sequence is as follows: TGTGCCAGCAGTGCCCCCGGGGGTAATCACTATGGCTACACCTTC.